The 19 T cell receptor beta chains in this list originate from one sample, sequenced in a study of molecular identifiers for immune sequencing clone quantification. TCRdb independently ran MiXCR on the PCR reads; one entry per CDR3 protein. The sample lists some 70,000 distinct CDR3 sequences; approximately 18% were seen once. Sequencing input: naive CD8+ T cells from blood, with Jurkat cell RNA spiked in. The subset denotes: FACS-sorted CD8+CD4-CCR7+CD45RA+ naive T cells. The source is a human donor in good health. Some libraries in this study had Jurkat cell RNA spiked in.

In regard to this clonotype: Possible read error: a much larger clone is one base away. The conserved phenylalanine or tryptophan normally closing the CDR3 is absent here, so this likely arose from a read error. The gene calls are TRBV28 and TRBJ2-3; TRBD2 matches at 15 bases. J lost 1 base, V lost 4 bases, and 3 bases had no gene match. In germline, CDR1 is MDHEN, CDR2 SYDVKM. The CDR3 has 17 amino acids. The CDR3 bases are TGTGCCAGCAGTTCGGGACTAGCGGGAGGAGGCACAGATACGCAGTATTCT. As protein: CASSSGLAGGGTDTQYS.

The table lists this clonotype with many counts. This chain's CDR3 is CASIRGFQLDGYTF. CDR3 bases: TGTGCCAGTATACGGGGTTTCCAGCTGGATGGCTACACCTTC. The J gene is TRBJ1-2, the V gene TRBV6-6; D not resolved. CDR1 and CDR2 from the germline V gene are MNHNY and SVGAGI (reference sequence). The CDR3 length is 14 residues. V dropped 9 bases and J dropped 6 bases, with 20 bases sitting between them.

This clonotype was observed at least ten times. The chain uses TRBV7-9 and TRBJ1-1; D is unclear. The germline V gene encodes CDR1 SEHNR and CDR2 FQNEAQ (reference sequence). This CDR3 region has 13 residues. V was shortened by 5 bases and J by 5 bases, with 12 bases between the two germline ends. The CDR3 here is CASSPPVGTEAFF. The CDR3 nucleotides are TGTGCCAGCAGCCCCCCTGTAGGAACTGAAGCTTTCTTT.

This clonotype has a count of ten or more. The chain combines TRBV27 with TRBJ2-5; D may correspond to TRBD1 or TRBD2 (5 bases each). CDR1 is MNHEY and CDR2 is SMNVEV in the germline V gene (reference sequence). V was clipped by 8 bases and J by 5 bases, with 27 bases between them. The CDR3 consists of 17 residues. CDR3 sequence: CASLPSGGAPWGETQYF. CDR3 sequence (DNA): TGTGCCAGCCTTCCCTCTGGGGGAGCCCCCTGGGGTGAGACCCAGTACTTC.

Worth noting for this clonotype: A much larger clone sits a single nucleotide away, making a read error possible. The chain has TRBV11-2 and TRBJ1-2; maybe TRBD1 (5 bases). Germline CDR1 reads SGHAT; CDR2 reads FQNNGV. The CDR3 sequence is 14 residues long. Trimming cost V 4 bases and J 6 bases, with 15 bases left between them. As DNA, the CDR3 is TGTGCCAGCAGCTCCCCATGGGGGGGTCATGGCTACACCTTC. Encoded protein: CASSSPWGGHGYTF.

In its sample, this clonotype was seen many times. This chain joins TRBV2 and TRBJ1-2; 7 nucleotides line up with TRBD1. Germline V gene sequence: CDR1 SNHLY, CDR2 FYNNEI. The CDR3 totals 15 residues. V trimming: 3 bases; J trimming: 4 bases; junction bases outside the gene matches: 8. Written as DNA, the CDR3 is TGTGCCAGCAGTGATGGACAGGCGCCGGTCTATGGCTACACCTTC. Amino acid sequence: CASSDGQAPVYGYTF.

About this clonotype: A much larger clone lies a single base off, so this may be a read error. The conserved phenylalanine or tryptophan normally closing the CDR3 is absent here, so this likely arose from a read error. The genes are TRBV20-1 and TRBJ1-1, with TRBD1 identical over 10 bases. Per germline, CDR1 DFQATT and CDR2 SNEGSKA (reference sequence). The V segment lost 4 bases and the J segment 5 bases; nucleotides outside the gene matches: 10. This CDR3 is 15 amino acids long. CDR3: CSATMGQGIWTEAFS. For the CDR3, the DNA is TGCAGTGCTACGATGGGACAGGGGATTTGGACTGAAGCTTTCTCT.

This chain uses TRBV11-1 with TRBJ2-5; D is ambiguous. Trimming shortened V by 3 bases and J by 5 bases, and 10 bases separated the two germline ends. Germline V gene data show CDR1 as SGHAT and CDR2 as FQDESV (reference sequence). The CDR3 is 13 residues long. The CDR3 region has the DNA TGTGCCAGCAGCTTTTTAGAATCGGAGACCCAGTACTTC. It is translated as CASSFLESETQYF.

This clonotype was seen a few times. The V gene is TRBV2, the J gene TRBJ2-7; D might be TRBD2 (5 bases). There are 13 residues in the CDR3. The germline CDR1 and CDR2 sequences are SNHLY and FYNNEI. The CDR3 protein is CAPGSGGSYEQYF. The CDR3 DNA follows: TGTGCGCCGGGAAGCGGCGGCAGCTACGAGCAGTACTTC.

The rearrangement uses TRBV7-9 and TRBJ1-5; D is uncertain. V dropped 8 bases and J dropped 1 base, with 12 bases sitting between them. The CDR3 totals 14 residues. Germline CDR1 SEHNR, CDR2 FQNEAQ (reference sequence). The CDR3 spells CASDSTKSNQPQHF. Here the CDR3 DNA reads TGTGCCAGCGATTCGACGAAGAGCAATCAGCCCCAGCATTTT.

In this sample, this clonotype turned up many times. The chain joins TRBV4-1 to TRBJ1-5; D uncertain. Germline values: CDR1 MGHRA, CDR2 YSYEKL. The CDR3 covers 19 residues. V was cut by 2 bases and J by 0 bases, with 20 bases left in between. Here the CDR3 DNA reads TGCGCCAGCAGCCAAACATTGGCTCTGCAGACTTATAGCAATCAGCCCCAGCATTTT. This encodes CASSQTLALQTYSNQPQHF.

V gene TRBV2 combines with J gene TRBJ2-7; possibly TRBD2 for D (5 bases). This CDR3 contains 15 residues. Trimming removed 4 bases from V and 0 bases from J, with 13 bases in between. Germline CDR1 reads SNHLY; CDR2 reads FYNNEI. CDR3 residues: CASSGFGLDSYEQYF. In DNA form, the CDR3 reads TGTGCCAGCAGTGGTTTTGGACTGGACTCCTACGAGCAGTACTTC.

This clonotype occurred a few times. The chain employs TRBV4-1 and TRBJ2-7; either TRBD1 or TRBD2 may supply D (6 bases each). CDR1 is MGHRA, CDR2 YSYEKL, per germline. CDR3 length: 16 residues. Trimming took 0 bases from V and 3 from J, leaving 15 bases between them. CDR3 in DNA: TGCGCCAGCAGCCAAGAGGCGGGACACCTCGGCTACGAGCAGTACTTC. Translated: CASSQEAGHLGYEQYF.

At least ten counts were recorded for this clonotype. The chain uses TRBV7-9 and TRBJ2-1; 7 bases map to TRBD2. Trimming at V came to 10 bases and at J to 1 base, leaving 4 bases not matched to a gene. CDR3 size: 13 residues. In germline, CDR1 is SEHNR, CDR2 FQNEAQ (reference sequence). Here the CDR3 reads CATERDSYNEQFF. The CDR3 DNA is TGTGCCACTGAGCGGGATTCCTACAATGAGCAGTTCTTC.

This clonotype was picked up many times. The chain carries TRBV4-1 and TRBJ2-3; TRBD1 matches at 10 bases. The J segment lost 4 bases and the V segment lost 1 base, leaving 5 bases of the junction unmatched. Germline values: CDR1 MGHRA, CDR2 YSYEKL. The CDR3 contains 16 residues. The CDR3: CASSQGPGQGSDTQYF. DNA for the CDR3: TGCGCCAGCAGCCAAGGGCCGGGACAGGGGTCAGATACGCAGTATTTT.

This clonotype has ten or more counts. In DNA form, the CDR3 reads TGCGCCAGCAGCCAAGTTCAGGGATACTACAATGAGCAGTTCTTC. Translating it yields CASSQVQGYYNEQFF. The rearrangement uses TRBV4-3 and TRBJ2-1; D might be TRBD1 (5 bases). V was cut by 1 base and J by 3 bases, with 10 bases left in between. The CDR3 loop spans 15 amino acids. Germline V gene sequence: CDR1 LGHNA, CDR2 YSLEER.

Worth noting for this clonotype: A read error may produce the germline difference seen at one junction end. This chain joins TRBV12-3 or TRBV12-4 and TRBJ2-5, with D unresolved. The CDR3 spans 17 residues. The CDR3 region has the DNA TGTGCCGGCAGTTTGATGGCCGGGTCCTTTTCACAAGAGACCCAGTACTTC. Translated: CAGSLMAGSFSQETQYF.

Of note for this clonotype: A clone one base away is much larger, so this may be a read error. The rearrangement joins TRBV29-1 to TRBJ2-2; tentatively, D is TRBD2 (6 bases). Germline V gene sequence: CDR1 SQVTM, CDR2 ANQGSEA. The CDR3 covers 12 residues. The CDR3 DNA follows: TGCAGCGTTGCGTCCGGTTCCGGGGGGCTGTTTTTT. Protein: CSVASGSGGLFF.

This clonotype was recorded a few times. One junction end disagrees with the germline gene, perhaps due to a read error. This chain joins TRBV14 and TRBJ2-7, with 10 nucleotides matching TRBD2. The germline CDR1 and CDR2 sequences are SGHDN and FVKESK. The CDR3 has 15 residues. DNA of the CDR3: TGTGCCAGCAGCCAAGGGTCTAGCGGGAGTGGCGAGCAGTGCTTC. Translating gives CASSQGSSGSGEQCF. Looking up the rest from reference TRBV14 and TRBJ2-7 gives the full variable domain: EAGVTQFPSHSVIEKGQTVTLRCDPISGHDNLYWYRRVMGKEIKFLLHFVKESKQDESGMPNNRFLAERTGGTYSTLKVQPAELEDSGVYFCASSQGSSGSGEQCFGPGTRLTVT.